This TCR beta chain was retrieved from a study of T cells in tuberculosis. Produced via immunoSEQ multiplex PCR; TCRdb's table is partial and in-frame only. The sample shows roughly 92,000 clones, more than 75% of them seen only once. After thawing and overnight rest, PBMC were stained with GMM-loaded CD1B tetramer, viability dye and anti-CD3 for sorting. The CD1B tetramers carried C32 glucose monomycolate purified from Rhodococcus equi. Tetramer-negative cells, approximately 100,000 per donor, were also sorted. General study findings and limits: The stringent gate may have excluded weak CD1B-GMM tetramer binders.

V was shortened by 4 bases and J by 0 bases, with 12 bases between the two germline ends. The length of the CDR3 is 16 residues. Germline loops: CDR1 MGHRA, CDR2 YSYEKL. The J gene is TRBJ2-2, the V gene TRBV4-1, with TRBD1 as a possible D gene (6 bases). The TCR originated in an adult woman with latent tuberculosis. Sequenced material: CD1b-GMM tetramer-negative cells sorted from PBMCs. CDR3 in DNA: TGCGCCAGCAGCCCATGGGACAACGCGAACACCGGGGAGCTGTTTTTT. Protein: CASSPWDNANTGELFF.